This T cell receptor (beta chain) was sequenced in a study of blood T cell repertoires in COVID-19. In the study overall: Sites in the United States, Italy and Spain provided acute and convalescent COVID-19 samples. T cells, B-cell-depleted T cells, or PBMCs supplied cDNA or gDNA.

Per the original methods: Amplification from reference gene primers served as the basis for estimated nucleated cell counts. Method: immunoSEQ multiplex PCR; TCRdb's copy keeps in-frame clones and lacks some. V, J and clone size derive from that table, while D and trimming were established from the DNA sequence. The profile shows roughly 82,000 clones, roughly four fifths of them singletons. The CDR3 totals 14 residues. Germline V gene lookup returns CDR1 SGHAT and CDR2 FQNNGV. The J segment lost 6 bases and the V segment lost 5 bases, leaving 5 bases of the junction unmatched. Sequencing was performed on peripheral blood. J is TRBJ1-5 and V is TRBV11-2; the match to TRBD1 covers 9 bases. The source is a man between 60 and 75 years old with acute or convalescent COVID-19. The CDR3: CASSRTGGGQPQHF. As DNA, the CDR3 is TGTGCCAGCAGCCGTACAGGGGGCGGTCAGCCCCAGCATTTT.